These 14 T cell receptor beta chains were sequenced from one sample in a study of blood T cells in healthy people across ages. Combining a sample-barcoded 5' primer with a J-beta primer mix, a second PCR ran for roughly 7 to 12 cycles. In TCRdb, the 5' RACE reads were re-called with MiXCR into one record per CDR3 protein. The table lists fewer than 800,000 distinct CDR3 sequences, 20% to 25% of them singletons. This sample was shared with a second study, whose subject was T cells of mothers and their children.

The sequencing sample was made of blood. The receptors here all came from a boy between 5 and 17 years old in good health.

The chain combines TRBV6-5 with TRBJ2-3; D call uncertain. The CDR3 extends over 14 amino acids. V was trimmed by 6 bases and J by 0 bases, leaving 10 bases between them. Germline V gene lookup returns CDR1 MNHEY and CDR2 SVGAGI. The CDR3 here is CASRPPVSTDTQYF. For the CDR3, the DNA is TGTGCCAGCAGACCTCCGGTTAGCACAGATACGCAGTATTTT.

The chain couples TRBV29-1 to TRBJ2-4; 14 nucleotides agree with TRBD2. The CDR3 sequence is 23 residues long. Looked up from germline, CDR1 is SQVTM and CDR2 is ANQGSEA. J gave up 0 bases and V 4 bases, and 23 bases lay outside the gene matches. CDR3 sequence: CSVGPLQKIGLAGGILAKNIQYF. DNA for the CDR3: TGCAGCGTTGGTCCGCTACAGAAAATAGGACTAGCGGGAGGAATCCTAGCCAAAAACATTCAGTACTTC.

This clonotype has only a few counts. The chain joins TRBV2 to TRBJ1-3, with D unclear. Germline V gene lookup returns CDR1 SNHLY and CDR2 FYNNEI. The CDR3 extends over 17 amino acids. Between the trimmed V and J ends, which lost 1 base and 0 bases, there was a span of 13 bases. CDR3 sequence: CASSEDGVGSSGNTIYF. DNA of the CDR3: TGTGCCAGCAGTGAAGACGGGGTGGGCAGCTCTGGAAACACCATATATTTT. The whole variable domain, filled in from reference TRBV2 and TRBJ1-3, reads EPEVTQTPSHQVTQMGQEVILRCVPISNHLYFYWYRQILGQKVEFLVSFYNNEISEKSEIFDDQFSVERPDGSNFTLKIRSTKLEDSAMYFCASSEDGVGSSGNTIYFGEGSWLTVV.

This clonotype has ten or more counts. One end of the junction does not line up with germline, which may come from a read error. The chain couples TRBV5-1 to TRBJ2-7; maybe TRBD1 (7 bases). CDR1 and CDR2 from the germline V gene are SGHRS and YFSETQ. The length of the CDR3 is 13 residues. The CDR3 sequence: CASSFQGGYEQYF. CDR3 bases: TGTGCCAGCAGCTTTCAGGGGGGCTACGAGCAGTACTTC.

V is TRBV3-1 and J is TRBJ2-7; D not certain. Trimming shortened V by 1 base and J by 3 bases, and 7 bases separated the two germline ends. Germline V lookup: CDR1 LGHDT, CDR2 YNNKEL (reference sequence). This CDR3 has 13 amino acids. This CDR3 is CASSQVSVYEQYF. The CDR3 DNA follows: TGTGCCAGCAGCCAAGTTTCGGTCTACGAGCAGTACTTC.

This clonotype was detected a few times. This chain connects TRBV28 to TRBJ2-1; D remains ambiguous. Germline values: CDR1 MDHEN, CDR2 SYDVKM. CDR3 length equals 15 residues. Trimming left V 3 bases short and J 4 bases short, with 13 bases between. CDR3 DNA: TGTGCCAGCAGTTTCCTGCAGACCTTTTACAATGAGCAGTTCTTC. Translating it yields CASSFLQTFYNEQFF.

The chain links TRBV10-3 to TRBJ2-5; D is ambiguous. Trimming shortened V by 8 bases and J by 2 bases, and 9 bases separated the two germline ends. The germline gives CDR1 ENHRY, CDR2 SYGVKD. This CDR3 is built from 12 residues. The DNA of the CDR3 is TGTGCCATCGGGCCATCACAAGAGACCCAGTACTTC. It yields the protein CAIGPSQETQYF.

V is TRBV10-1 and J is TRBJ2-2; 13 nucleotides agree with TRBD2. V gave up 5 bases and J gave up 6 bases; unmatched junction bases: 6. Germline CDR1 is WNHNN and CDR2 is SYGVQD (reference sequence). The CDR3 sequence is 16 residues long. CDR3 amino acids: CASSSSGLAGAGELFF. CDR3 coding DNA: TGCGCCAGCAGTAGTTCCGGACTAGCGGGAGCCGGGGAGCTGTTTTTT.

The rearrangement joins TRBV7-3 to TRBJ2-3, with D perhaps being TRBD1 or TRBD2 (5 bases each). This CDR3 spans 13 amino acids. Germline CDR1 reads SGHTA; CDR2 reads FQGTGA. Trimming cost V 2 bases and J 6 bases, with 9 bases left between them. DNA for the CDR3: TGTGCCAGCAGCTTAGAGGGGCTCGATACGCAGTATTTT. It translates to CASSLEGLDTQYF. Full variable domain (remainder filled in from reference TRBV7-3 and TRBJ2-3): GAGVSQTPSNKVTEKGKYVELRCDPISGHTALYWYRQSLGQGPEFLIYFQGTGAADDSGLPNDRFFAVRPEGSVSTLKIQRTERGDSAVYLCASSLEGLDTQYFGPGTRLTVL.

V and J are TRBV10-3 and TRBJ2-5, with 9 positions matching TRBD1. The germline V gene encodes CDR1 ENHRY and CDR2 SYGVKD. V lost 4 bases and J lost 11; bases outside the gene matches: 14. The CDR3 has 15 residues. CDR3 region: CAISGDRVAYEEQYF. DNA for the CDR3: TGTGCCATCAGTGGGGACAGGGTCGCCTACGAAGAGCAGTACTTC.

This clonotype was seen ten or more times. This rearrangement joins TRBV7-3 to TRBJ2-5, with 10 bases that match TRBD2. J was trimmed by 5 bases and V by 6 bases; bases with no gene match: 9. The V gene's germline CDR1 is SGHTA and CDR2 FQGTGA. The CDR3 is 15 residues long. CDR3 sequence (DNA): TGTGCCAGCAGTTTGTTAGCGGGGGGCGGGGAGACCCAGTACTTC. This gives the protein CASSLLAGGGETQYF.

The CDR3 DNA sequence: TGTGCCAGCAGTCCCGCAAGAACCTACGAGCAGTACTTC. Protein: CASSPARTYEQYF. This sequence joins TRBV6-6 and TRBJ2-7; no firm D call. Per germline, CDR1 MNHNY and CDR2 SVGAGI (reference sequence). The CDR3 totals 13 residues. Trimming pared 5 bases from V and 2 bases from J, leaving 10 bases between.

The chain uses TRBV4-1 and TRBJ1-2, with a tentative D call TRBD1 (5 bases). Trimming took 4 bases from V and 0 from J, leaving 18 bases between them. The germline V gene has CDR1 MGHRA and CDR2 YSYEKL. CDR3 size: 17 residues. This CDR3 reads CASSLTGTEVTNYGYTF. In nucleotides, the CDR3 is TGCGCCAGCAGCCTAACCGGGACGGAAGTTACTAACTATGGCTACACCTTC.

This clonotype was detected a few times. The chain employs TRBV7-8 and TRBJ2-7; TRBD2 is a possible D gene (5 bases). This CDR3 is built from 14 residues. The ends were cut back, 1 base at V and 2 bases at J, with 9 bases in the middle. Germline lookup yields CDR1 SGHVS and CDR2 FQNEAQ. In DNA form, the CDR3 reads TGTGCCAGCAGCTTAGTTCGGGGAACCTACGAGCAGTACTTC. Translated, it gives CASSLVRGTYEQYF. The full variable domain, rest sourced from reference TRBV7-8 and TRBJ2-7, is GAGVSQSPRYKVAKRGQDVALRCDPISGHVSLFWYQQALGQGPEFLTYFQNEAQLDKSGLPSDRFFAERPEGSVSTLKIQRTQQEDSAVYLCASSLVRGTYEQYFGPGTRLTVT.